This TCR beta chain was obtained from a study of blood T cell repertoires in COVID-19. Study overall: Donors in the United States, Italy and Spain gave samples during acute or convalescent COVID-19. From T cells, B-cell-depleted T cells, or PBMCs came the material, which was cDNA or gDNA.

CDR1 is SGHRS and CDR2 is YFSETQ in the germline V gene. Trimming took off 0 bases at V and 3 bases at J, with 10 bases between the two ends. The CDR3 length is 15 residues. As originally analysed: The assay estimated nucleated cells by amplifying reference gene primers. Here immunoSEQ multiplex PCR was the method, and the copy in TCRdb shows in-frame clones only, minus some. From that table come the V and J calls and clone size; the DNA was used to work out D and trimming. The table has approximately 150,000 clones, about 85% seen once; the top ten hold roughly 1%. This sequence joins TRBV5-1 and TRBJ2-1, with D maybe TRBD2 (6 bases). Sequenced: peripheral blood. The receptor's source is a man aged 35 to 55 with acute or convalescent COVID-19. CDR3 coding DNA: TGCGCCAGCAGCTTGGCGGAGGGAGTCTACAATGAGCAGTTCTTC. Translated, it gives CASSLAEGVYNEQFF.